This T cell receptor beta chain stems from a study of T cell changes during pregnancy in multiple sclerosis. The protocol was immunoSEQ multiplex PCR, while the TCRdb copy is restricted to in-frame clones and leaves out a portion. The sample has about 38,000 clones; 91% are singletons. Trimming at V came to 3 bases and at J to 4 bases, leaving 3 bases not matched to a gene. Germline V gene sequence: CDR1 MNHEY, CDR2 SMNVEV (reference sequence). This CDR3 contains 14 residues. The sequencing used CD8+ T cells from peripheral blood mononuclear cells, collected after pregnancy. The sequence was collected from a female donor with multiple sclerosis, enrolled in a pregnancy study. The rearrangement uses TRBV27 and TRBJ2-3; TRBD2 matches at 8 bases. The CDR3 is CASSLSGSADTQYF. The CDR3 coding sequence is TGTGCCAGCAGTTTGAGCGGGAGTGCAGATACGCAGTATTTT.